Listed here is a single T cell receptor (beta chain). Its matching antigen is unknown. The record originates from a study of graft-versus-host responses after intestinal transplantation. Across the study: Anti-thymocyte globulin induction, then tacrolimus and steroids for about 3 years, went to all recipients. Overall study results and limits: GvH clones were found in recipient marrow; some appeared first in ileum or blood. Peak circulating GvH clone levels tracked with early post-transplant HvG declines.

Processing was applied to graft tissue in order to liberate intraepithelial and lamina propria lymphocytes. Sequenced by immunoSEQ multiplex PCR; TCRdb stores in-frame clones only, minus some. Among about 9,600 clones, approximately 80% were seen once, and the ten largest hold just over 20%. CDR1 and CDR2 (germline): SEHNR, FQNEAQ (reference sequence). The germline V and J ends were trimmed by 1 base and 1 base, with 16 bases remaining between them. The CDR3 has 17 residues. This chain links TRBV7-9 with TRBJ1-1; D is perhaps TRBD1 (5 bases). The source material was ileum tissue, sampled roughly 450 days after intestinal transplantation. The sequence was collected from a human patient who received an intestinal transplant, so some T cells may come from the graft donor. The CDR3 DNA follows: TGTGCCAGCAGCTTAGGCCTGCGACAGCCCTGGAACACTGAAGCTTTCTTT. Translation gives CASSLGLRQPWNTEAFF.